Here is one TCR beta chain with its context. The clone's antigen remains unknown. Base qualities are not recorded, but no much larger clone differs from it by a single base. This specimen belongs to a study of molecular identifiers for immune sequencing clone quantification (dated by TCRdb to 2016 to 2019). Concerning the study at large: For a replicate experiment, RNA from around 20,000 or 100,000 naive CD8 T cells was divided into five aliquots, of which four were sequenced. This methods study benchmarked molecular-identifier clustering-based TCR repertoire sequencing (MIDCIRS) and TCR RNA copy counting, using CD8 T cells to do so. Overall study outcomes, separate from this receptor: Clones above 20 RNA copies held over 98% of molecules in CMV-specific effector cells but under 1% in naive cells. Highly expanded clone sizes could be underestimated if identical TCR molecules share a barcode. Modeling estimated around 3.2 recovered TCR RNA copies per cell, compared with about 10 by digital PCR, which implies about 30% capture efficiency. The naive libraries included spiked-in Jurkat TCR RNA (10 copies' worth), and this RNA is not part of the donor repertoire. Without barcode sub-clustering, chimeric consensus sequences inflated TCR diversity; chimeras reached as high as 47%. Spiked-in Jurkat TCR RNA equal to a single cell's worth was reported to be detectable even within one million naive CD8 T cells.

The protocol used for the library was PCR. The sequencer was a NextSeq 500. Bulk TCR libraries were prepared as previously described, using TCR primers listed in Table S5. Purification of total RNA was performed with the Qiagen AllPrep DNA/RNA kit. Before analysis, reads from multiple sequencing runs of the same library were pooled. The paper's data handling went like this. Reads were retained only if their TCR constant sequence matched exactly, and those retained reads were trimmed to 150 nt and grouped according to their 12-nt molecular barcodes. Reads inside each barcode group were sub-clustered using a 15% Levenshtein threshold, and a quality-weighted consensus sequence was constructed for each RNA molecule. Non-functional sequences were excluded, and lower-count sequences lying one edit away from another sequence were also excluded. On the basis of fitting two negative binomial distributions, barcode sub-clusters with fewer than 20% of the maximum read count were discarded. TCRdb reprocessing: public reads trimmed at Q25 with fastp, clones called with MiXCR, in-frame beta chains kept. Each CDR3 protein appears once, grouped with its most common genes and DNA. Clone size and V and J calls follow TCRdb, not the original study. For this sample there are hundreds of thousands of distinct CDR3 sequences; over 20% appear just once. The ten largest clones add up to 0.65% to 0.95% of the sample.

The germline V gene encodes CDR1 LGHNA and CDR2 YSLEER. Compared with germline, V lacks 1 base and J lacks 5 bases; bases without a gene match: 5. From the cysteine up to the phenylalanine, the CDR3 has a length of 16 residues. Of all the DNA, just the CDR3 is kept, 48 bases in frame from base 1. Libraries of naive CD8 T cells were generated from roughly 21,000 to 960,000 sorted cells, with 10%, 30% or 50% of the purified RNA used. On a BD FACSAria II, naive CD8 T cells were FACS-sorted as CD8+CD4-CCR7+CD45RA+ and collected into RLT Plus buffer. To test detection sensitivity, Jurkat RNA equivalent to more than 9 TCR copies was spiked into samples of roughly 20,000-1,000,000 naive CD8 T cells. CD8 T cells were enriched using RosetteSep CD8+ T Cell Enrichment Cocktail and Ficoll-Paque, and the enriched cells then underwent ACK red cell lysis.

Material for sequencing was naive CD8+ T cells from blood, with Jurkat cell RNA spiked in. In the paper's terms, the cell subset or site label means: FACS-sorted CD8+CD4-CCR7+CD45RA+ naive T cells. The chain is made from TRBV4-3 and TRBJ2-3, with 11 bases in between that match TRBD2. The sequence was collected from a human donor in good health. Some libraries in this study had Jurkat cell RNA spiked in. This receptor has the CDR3 CASSQVLAGVGDTQYF. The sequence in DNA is TGCGCCAGCAGCCAAGTACTAGCGGGGGTCGGAGATACGCAGTATTTT.